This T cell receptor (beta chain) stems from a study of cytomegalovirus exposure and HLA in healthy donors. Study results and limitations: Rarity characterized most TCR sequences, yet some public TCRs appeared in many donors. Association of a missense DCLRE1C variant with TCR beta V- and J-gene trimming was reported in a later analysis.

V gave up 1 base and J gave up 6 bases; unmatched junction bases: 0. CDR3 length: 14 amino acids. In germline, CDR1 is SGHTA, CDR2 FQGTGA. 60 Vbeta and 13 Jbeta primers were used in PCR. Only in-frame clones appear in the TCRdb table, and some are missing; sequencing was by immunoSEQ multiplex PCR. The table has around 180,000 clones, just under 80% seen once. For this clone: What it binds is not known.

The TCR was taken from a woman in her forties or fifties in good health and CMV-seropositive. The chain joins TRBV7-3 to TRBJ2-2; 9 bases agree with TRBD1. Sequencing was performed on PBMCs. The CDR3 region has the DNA TGTGCCAGCAGCTTAAGACAGGGGGCCGGGGAGCTGTTTTTT. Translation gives CASSLRQGAGELFF.